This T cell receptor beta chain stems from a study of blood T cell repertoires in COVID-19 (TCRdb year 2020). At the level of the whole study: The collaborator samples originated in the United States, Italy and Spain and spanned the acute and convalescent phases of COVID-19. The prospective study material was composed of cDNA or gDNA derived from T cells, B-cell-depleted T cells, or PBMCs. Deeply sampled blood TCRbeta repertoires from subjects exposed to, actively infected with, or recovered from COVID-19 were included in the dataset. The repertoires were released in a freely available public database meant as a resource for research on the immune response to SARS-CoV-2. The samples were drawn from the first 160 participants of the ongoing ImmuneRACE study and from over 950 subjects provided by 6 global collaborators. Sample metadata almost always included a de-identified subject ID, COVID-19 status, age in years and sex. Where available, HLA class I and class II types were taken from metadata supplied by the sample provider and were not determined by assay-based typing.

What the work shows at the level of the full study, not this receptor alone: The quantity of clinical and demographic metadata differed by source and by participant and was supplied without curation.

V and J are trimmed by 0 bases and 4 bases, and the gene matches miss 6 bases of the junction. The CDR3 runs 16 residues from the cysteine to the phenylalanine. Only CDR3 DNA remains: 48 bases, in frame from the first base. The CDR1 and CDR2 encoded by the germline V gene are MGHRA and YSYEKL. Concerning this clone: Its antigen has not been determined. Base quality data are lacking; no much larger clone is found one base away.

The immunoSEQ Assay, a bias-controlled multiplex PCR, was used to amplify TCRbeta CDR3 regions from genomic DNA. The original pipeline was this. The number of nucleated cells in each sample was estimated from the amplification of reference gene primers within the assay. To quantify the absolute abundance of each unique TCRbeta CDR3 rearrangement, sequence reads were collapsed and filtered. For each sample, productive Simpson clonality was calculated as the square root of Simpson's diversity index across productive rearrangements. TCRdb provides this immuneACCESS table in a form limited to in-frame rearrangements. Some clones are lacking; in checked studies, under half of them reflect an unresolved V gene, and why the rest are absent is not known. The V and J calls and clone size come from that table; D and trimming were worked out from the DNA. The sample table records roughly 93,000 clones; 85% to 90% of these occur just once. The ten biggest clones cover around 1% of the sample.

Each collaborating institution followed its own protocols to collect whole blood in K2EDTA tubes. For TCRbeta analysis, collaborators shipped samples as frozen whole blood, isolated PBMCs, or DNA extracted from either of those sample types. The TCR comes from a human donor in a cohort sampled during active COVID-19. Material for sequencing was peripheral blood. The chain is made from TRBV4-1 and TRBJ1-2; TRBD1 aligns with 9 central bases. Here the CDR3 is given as CASSQDPQGALYGYTF. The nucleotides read TGCGCCAGCAGCCAAGATCCACAGGGGGCCCTCTATGGCTACACCTTC.